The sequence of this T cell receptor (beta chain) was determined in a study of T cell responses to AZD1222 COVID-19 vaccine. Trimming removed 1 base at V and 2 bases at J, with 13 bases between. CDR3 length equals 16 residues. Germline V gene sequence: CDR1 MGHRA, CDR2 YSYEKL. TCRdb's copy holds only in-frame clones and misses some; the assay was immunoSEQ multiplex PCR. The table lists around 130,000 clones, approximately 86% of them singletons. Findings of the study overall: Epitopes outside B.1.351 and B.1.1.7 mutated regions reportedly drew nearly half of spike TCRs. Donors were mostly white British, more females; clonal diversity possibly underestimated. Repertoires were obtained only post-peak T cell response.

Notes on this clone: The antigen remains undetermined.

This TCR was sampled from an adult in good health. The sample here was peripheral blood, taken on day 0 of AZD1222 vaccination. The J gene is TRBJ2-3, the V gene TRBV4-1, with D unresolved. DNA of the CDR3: TGCGCCAGCAGCCAAGCATTAAGACGGAACACAGATACGCAGTATTTT. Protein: CASSQALRRNTDTQYF.